The 6 T cell receptor beta chains listed next were all sequenced from one sample in a study of tumor-infiltrating lymphocytes in primary liver carcinoma. It was from about 19-30 mg of unsorted bulk tissue that RNA and DNA were co-extracted. From 500 ng total RNA, TCR beta cDNA was generated with a primer in the constant region. What produced the TCR beta libraries was three nested multiplex PCR rounds using slightly modified ARM-PCR. Amplification in the first two PCR rounds was performed using TRBV1-TRBV30 forward primers and a C-beta reverse primer for approximately 10 cycles each. Each CDR3 protein gets one entry after TCRdb re-called the multiplex PCR reads with MiXCR. The table has about 100,000 distinct CDR3 sequences, about two thirds seen once; the top ten hold approximately 12%. Sequencing was carried out using liver tumor tissue from sampling region 2. Subset reported: tumor region T2, inferior pole. These receptors all come from a woman between 55 and 75 years old with primary liver carcinoma and hepatitis B virus infection.

The chain recombines TRBV7-9 with TRBJ2-5; 10 bases map to TRBD1. Germline CDR1 reads SEHNR; CDR2 reads FQNEAQ (reference sequence). The CDR3 consists of 15 residues. Trimming at V came to 4 bases and at J to 2 bases, leaving 4 bases not matched to a gene. CDR3 sequence reads: CASSCGTGAQETQYF. In nucleotides, the CDR3 is TGTGCCAGCAGCTGCGGGACAGGGGCACAAGAGACCCAGTACTTC.

A remark on this clonotype: Compared with germline, one end of the junction differs, possibly owing to a read error. CDR3 sequence (DNA): TGCGGCGTTGTTCCTCCGACTAGTACAGATACGCAGTATTTT. Translating gives CGVVPPTSTDTQYF. The chain links TRBV29-1 to TRBJ2-3; D is perhaps TRBD2 (6 bases). Looked up from germline, CDR1 is SQVTM and CDR2 is ANQGSEA. This CDR3 has 14 residues.

As for this clonotype: One end of the junction varies from germline; a read error may be responsible. The chain combines TRBV11-2 with TRBJ2-5; no clear D gene. CDR1 is SGHAT, CDR2 FQNNGV, per germline. The CDR3 spans 16 residues. In DNA form, the CDR3 reads TGTGCCAGCAGCTCCTATGGCAGGAGAACACAAGAAACCCAGTACTTC. Translating it yields CASSSYGRRTQETQYF.

A note on this clonotype: It may be a read error: a sequence one base away is much more abundant. V and J are TRBV7-8 and TRBJ2-3; no firm D call. V lost 0 bases to trimming and J lost 9 bases, with 7 bases between them. Germline V CDR1 and CDR2: SGHVS, FQNEAQ. This CDR3 comprises 12 residues. The DNA of the CDR3 is TGTGCCAGCAGCTTAGCGATAGAAACGCAGTATTTT. It encodes CASSLAIETQYF.

In this sample, this clonotype turned up a few times. V and J are TRBV4-2 and TRBJ2-7; 9 nucleotides line up with TRBD2. The CDR3 contains 15 residues. Per the germline V gene, CDR1 is LGHNA and CDR2 is YNFKEQ. DNA for the CDR3: TGTATCAGCAGCCAACCTAGCGGGGTCTCCTACGAGCAGTACTTC. It yields the protein CISSQPSGVSYEQYF.

Note on this clonotype: Possible read error: a much larger clone is one base away. The rearrangement joins TRBV5-8 to TRBJ2-1, with D unresolved. The V end was cut by 0 bases, the J end by 7 bases, with 23 bases between. The CDR3 length is 18 residues. Germline lookup yields CDR1 SGHTS and CDR2 YDEGEE. The CDR3 nucleotides read TGTGCCAGCAGCTTGGGGGTTGCGAGCGATTCGGGCAGGAATGAGCAGTTCTTC. Its translation is CASSLGVASDSGRNEQFF.